A few counts support the clone carrying this TCR beta chain. The antigen remains unidentified. Researchers tagged individual cDNA molecules with unique molecular identifiers. TCRdb independently ran MiXCR on the 5' RACE reads; one entry per CDR3 protein. Among more than 75,000 distinct CDR3 sequences listed, 13% were seen once. This sample is drawn from a study of early T cells in non-severe SARS-CoV-2 infection. About the research overall: From unsorted whole blood, bulk RNA was sequenced, and the chains remained unpaired. Study-level results: VDJdb matches were skewed toward anti-spike CD8 T cell responses.

Sequenced: whole blood. This receptor was obtained from an adult who was a healthcare worker with PCR-confirmed SARS-CoV-2 infection or an uninfected control (not recorded which).

In nucleotides, the CDR3 is TGTGCCTGGAGGTGGGACAGGGGAGTGAGTGAAGCTTTCTTT. This codes for CAWRWDRGVSEAFF. The rearrangement joins TRBV30 to TRBJ1-1; 10 bases are shared with TRBD1. CDR1 is GTSNPN and CDR2 is SVGIG in the germline V gene (reference sequence). CDR3 length equals 14 residues. Trimming took 3 bases from V and 7 from J; bases not matched to a gene: 8.